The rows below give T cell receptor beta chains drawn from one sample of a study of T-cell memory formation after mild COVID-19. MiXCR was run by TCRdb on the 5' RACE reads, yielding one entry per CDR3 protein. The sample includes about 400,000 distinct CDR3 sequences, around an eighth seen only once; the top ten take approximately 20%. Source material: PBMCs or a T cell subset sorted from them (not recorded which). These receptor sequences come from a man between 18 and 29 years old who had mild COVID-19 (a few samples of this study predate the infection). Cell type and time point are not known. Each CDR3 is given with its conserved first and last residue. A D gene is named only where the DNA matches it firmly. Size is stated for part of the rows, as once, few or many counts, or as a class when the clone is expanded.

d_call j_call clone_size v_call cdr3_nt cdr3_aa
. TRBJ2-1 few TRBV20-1 TGCAGTGCTGGGGCGGGTGCCCCCTACAATGAGCAGTTCTTC CSAGAGAPYNEQFF
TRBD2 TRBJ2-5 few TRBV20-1 TGCAGTGCTAGAGATAGGAGACTAGCGGGGGGAATTGGGGAGACCCAGTACTTC CSARDRRLAGGIGETQYF
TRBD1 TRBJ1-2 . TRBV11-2 TGTGCCAGCAGGATCGACGAGGGGGCGGGTAACTATGGCTACACCTTC CASRIDEGAGNYGYTF
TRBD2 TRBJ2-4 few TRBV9 TGTGCCAGCAGCGTAGGGGCTAGCGGGGGAAGAAACATTCAGTACTTC CASSVGASGGRNIQYF
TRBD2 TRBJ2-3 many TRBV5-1 TGCGCCAGCAGCTATGGACTAGCGGGGGGCCAGTATTTT CASSYGLAGGQYF
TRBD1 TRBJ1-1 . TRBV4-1 TGCGCCAGCAGCCGGGGTGCGGGACAGACGAACACTGAAGCTTTCTTT CASSRGAGQTNTEAFF
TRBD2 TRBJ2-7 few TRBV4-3 TGCGCCAGCAGCCAAGAGACGGGGGGATTTCGTGAGCAGTACTTC CASSQETGGFREQYF
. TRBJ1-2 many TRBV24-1 TGTGCCACCAGTGATTTCCCTCGATCCTATGGCTACACCTTC CATSDFPRSYGYTF
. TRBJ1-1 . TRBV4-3 TGCGCCAGCAGCCAAGGCCGGGGGGGGACAGAAGCTTTCTTT CASSQGRGGTEAFF
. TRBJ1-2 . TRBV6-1 TGTGCCAGCAGTGAGGCCATCGAATATGGCTACACCTTC CASSEAIEYGYTF
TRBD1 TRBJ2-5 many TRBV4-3 TGCGCCAGCAGCCAAGGCATCCTATCAGGGGGCAAGACCCAGTACTTC CASSQGILSGGKTQYF
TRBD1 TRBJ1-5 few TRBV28 TGTGCCACCTTACAGGGGGCGGGAAAACCCCAGCATTTT CATLQGAGKPQHF
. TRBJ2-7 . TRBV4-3 TGCGCCAGCAGCCAAGACGGAATATACGGAGAGCAGTACTTC CASSQDGIYGEQYF
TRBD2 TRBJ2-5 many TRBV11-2 TGTGCCAGCAGCCCCCGGAGCGGGGGCCTCCAAGAGACCCAGTACTTC CASSPRSGGLQETQYF
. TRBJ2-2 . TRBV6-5 TGTGCCAGCAGTTACTATGGTCCCGGGGAGCTGTTTTTT CASSYYGPGELFF
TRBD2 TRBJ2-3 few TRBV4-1 TGCGCCAGCAGCCAACGGACTAGCGGGGGGCCCCTCACAGATACGCAGTATTTT CASSQRTSGGPLTDTQYF
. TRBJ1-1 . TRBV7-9 TGTGCCAGCAGCTACACTTCTCGACCTGAAGCTTTCTTT CASSYTSRPEAFF
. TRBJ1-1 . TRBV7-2 TGTGCCAGCAGCTTAGCCCCAGGGACACTGAACACTGAAGCTTTCTTT CASSLAPGTLNTEAFF
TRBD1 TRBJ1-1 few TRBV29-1 TGCAGCGTAGAGAGAGGGGGCCAAGGGACTGAAGCTTTCTTT CSVERGGQGTEAFF
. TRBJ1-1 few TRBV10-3 TGTGCCATCAGTGATAGGGCCGGGAACACTGAAGCTTTCTTT CAISDRAGNTEAFF
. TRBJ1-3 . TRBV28 TGTGCCAGCACCATAGCGGGCTCTGGAAACACCATATATTTT CASTIAGSGNTIYF
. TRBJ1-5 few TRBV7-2 TGTGCCAGCAGTATAAATTCGGACACCCTACAGCATTTT CASSINSDTLQHF
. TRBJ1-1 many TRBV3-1 TGTGCCAGCAGCCAAGCGGGTGGTACTGAAGCTTTCTTT CASSQAGGTEAFF
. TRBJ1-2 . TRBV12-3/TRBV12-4 TGTGCCAGCAGTTTAGCGTCAGGTCTTGGCTACACCTTC CASSLASGLGYTF
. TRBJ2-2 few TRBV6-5 TGTGCCAGCAGTTACCACCAAAGGACTGGGGACACCGGGGAGCTGTTTTTT CASSYHQRTGDTGELFF
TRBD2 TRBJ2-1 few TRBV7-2 TGTGCCAGCACCCTAGCGGGGGGCTCCTACAATGAGCAGTTCTTC CASTLAGGSYNEQFF
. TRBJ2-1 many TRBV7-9 TGTGCCAGCAGCCCCGGGGGGCTAGCAGTTTACAATGAGCAGTTCTTC CASSPGGLAVYNEQFF
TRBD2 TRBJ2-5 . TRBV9 TGTGCCAGCAGCGTAGATCAAGCGGGGGTATTAGAGACCCAGTACTTC CASSVDQAGVLETQYF
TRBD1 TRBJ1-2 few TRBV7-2 TGTGCCAGCAGCGACTGGGACAGAGAGTATGGCTACACCTTC CASSDWDREYGYTF
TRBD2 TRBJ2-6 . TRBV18 TGTGCCAGCTCACCTCAAGCGGGGACTGGGGCCAACGTCCTGACTTTC CASSPQAGTGANVLTF
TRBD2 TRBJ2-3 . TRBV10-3 TGTGCCATCAGTGAGTCGCCAGGCGGGGGAGCAGATACGCAGTATTTT CAISESPGGGADTQYF
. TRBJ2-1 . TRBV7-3 TGTGCCAGCAGCTCCCACCCGACAGGCCTGCCCGATGAGCAGTTCTTC CASSSHPTGLPDEQFF
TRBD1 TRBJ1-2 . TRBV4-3 TGCGCCAGCAGCCCCAACAGGGGGCTGGTCTATGGCTACACCTTC CASSPNRGLVYGYTF
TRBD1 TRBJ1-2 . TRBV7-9 TGTGCCAGCAGCTTAGGACCGACAGGGAGCGGCTACACCTTC CASSLGPTGSGYTF
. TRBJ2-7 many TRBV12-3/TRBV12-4 TGTGCCAGCAGTTTCTCGGCCTCCTACGAGCAGTACTTC CASSFSASYEQYF
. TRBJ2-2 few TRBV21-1 TGTGCCAGCAGCAAATACAGGGAATTCGCTGGCGGGGAGCTGTTTTTT CASSKYREFAGGELFF
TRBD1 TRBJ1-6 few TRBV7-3 TGTGCCAGCAGCTCACAGGGGTTTAATTCACCCCTCCACTTT CASSSQGFNSPLHF
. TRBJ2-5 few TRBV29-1 TGCAGCGTCGAAAGTGGGGAAGAGACCCAGTACTTC CSVESGEETQYF
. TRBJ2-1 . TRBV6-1 TGTGCCAGCAAAACGAGGGTGCTCTACAATGAGCAGTTCTTC CASKTRVLYNEQFF
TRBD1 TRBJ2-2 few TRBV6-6 TGTGCCAGCAGTTCGACCGGGACAGGGCCCGGGGAGCTGTTTTTT CASSSTGTGPGELFF
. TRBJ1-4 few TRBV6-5 TGTGCCAGCAGTTACTTAGGCGAAAAACTGTTTTTT CASSYLGEKLFF
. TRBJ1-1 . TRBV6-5 TGTGCCAGCAGTTACGGGGTCAGTTACACTGAAGCTTTCTTT CASSYGVSYTEAFF
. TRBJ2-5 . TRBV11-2 TGTGCCAGCAGCTACCGGACTGGTAAAGAGACCCAGTACTTC CASSYRTGKETQYF
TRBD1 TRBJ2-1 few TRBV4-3 TGCGCCAGCAGCCAAGTTCCGACAGGGGAGAGAATCTTC CASSQVPTGERIF
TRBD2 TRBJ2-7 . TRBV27 TGTGCCACGAGGCGGGGGGGCCCCACCTACGAGCAGTACTTC CATRRGGPTYEQYF
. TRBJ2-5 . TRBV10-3 TGTGCCATCAGTGAGGCCCCCCGGGCGACCCAGTACTTC CAISEAPRATQYF
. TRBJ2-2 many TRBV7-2 TGTGCCAGCAGCCCGGACAGTAGGGCCGGGGAGCTGTTTTTT CASSPDSRAGELFF
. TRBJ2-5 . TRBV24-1 TGTGCCACCAGTGATTTGATCGGTGGGACCCAGTACTTC CATSDLIGGTQYF
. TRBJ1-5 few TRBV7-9 TGTGCCAGCAGCTTCGACCACAGGCAGGGGCATCAGCCCCAGCATTTT CASSFDHRQGHQPQHF
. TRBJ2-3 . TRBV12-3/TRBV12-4 TGTGCCAGCACTTTCCAGGGGTACGGCACAGATACGCAGTATTTT CASTFQGYGTDTQYF
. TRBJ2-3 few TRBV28 TGTGCCAGCAGTTTTTATGGGGGGACAGATACGCAGTATTTT CASSFYGGTDTQYF